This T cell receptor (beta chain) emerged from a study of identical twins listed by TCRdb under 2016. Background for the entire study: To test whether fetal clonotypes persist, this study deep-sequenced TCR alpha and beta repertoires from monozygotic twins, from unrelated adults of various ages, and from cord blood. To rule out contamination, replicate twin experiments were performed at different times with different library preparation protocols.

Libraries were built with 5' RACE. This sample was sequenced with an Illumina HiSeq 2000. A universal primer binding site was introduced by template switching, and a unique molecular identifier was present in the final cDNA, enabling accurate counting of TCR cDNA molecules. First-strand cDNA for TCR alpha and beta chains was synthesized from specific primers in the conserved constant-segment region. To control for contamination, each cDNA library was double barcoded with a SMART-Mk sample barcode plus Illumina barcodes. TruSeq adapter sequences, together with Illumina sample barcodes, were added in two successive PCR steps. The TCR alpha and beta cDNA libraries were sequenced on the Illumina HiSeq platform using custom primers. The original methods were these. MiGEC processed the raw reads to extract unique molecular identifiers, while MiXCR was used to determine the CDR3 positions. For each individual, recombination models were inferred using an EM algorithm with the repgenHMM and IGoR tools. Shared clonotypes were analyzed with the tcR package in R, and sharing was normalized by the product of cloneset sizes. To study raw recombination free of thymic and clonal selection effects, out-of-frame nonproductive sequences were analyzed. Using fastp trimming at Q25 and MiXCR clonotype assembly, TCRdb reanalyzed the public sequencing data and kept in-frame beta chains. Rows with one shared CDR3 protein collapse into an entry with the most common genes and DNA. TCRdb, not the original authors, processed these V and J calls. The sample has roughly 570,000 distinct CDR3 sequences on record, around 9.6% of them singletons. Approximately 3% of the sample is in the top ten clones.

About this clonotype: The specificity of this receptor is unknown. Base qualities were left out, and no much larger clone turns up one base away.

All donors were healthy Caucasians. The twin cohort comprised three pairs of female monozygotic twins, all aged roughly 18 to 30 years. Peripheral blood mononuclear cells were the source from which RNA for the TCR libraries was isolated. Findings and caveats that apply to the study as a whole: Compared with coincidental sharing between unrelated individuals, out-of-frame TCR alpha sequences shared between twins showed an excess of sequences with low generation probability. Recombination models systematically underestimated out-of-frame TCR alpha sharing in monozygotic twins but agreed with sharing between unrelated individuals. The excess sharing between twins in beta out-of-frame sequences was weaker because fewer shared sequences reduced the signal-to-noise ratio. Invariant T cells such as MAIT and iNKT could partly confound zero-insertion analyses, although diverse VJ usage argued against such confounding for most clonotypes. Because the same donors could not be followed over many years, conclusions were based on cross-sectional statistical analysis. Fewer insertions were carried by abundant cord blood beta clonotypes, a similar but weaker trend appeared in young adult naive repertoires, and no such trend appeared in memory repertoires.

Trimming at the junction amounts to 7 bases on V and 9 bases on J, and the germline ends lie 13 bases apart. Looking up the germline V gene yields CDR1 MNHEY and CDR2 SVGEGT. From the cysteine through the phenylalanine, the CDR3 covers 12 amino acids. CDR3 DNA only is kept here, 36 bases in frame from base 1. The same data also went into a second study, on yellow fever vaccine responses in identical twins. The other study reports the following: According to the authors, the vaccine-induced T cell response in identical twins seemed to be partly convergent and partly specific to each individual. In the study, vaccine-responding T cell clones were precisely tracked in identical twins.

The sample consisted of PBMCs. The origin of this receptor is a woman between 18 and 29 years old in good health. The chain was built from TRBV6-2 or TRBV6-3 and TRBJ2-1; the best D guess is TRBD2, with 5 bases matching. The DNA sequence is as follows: TGTGCCAGCACTTGGGCCGCGGGTGAGCAGTTCTTC. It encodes CASTWAAGEQFF.